The rows below give T cell receptor beta chains drawn from one sample of a study of T cells expressing NK-cell markers. From the 5' RACE reads, TCRdb lists one entry per CDR3 protein and no DNA. The ten most abundant clones cover about 39% of a sample with about 150,000 distinct CDR3 sequences. Material for sequencing was blood T cells: a sorted CD56 or NKG2C T cell subset, CD4+ or CD8+ T cells, or bulk PBMC T cells (not recorded which). The receptor set was obtained from a woman aged 50 to 60 in good health. CDR3s include the opening cysteine and the closing phenylalanine or tryptophan.

V: TRBV20-1
J: TRBJ2-1
CDR3: CSARDRIGGTDYNEQFF

V: TRBV19
J: TRBJ2-1
CDR3: CASRLAGAGEQFF

V: TRBV7-6
J: TRBJ2-7
CDR3: CASSLGLAHEQYF

V: TRBV6-5
J: TRBJ2-7
CDR3: CASSYGENSGRAPPYEQYF

V: TRBV11-2
J: TRBJ1-1
CDR3: CASSVPSWGSMNTEAFF

V: TRBV12-3/TRBV12-4
J: TRBJ1-1
CDR3: CASSLSDMNTEAFF

V: TRBV3-1
J: TRBJ2-1
CDR3: CASSQDYTGNSYNEQFF

V: TRBV4-1
J: TRBJ2-2
CDR3: CASSQEPGTHTGELFF

V: TRBV27
J: TRBJ1-2
CDR3: CATYTGVGGYTF

V: TRBV7-9
J: TRBJ1-1
CDR3: CASSPRDLDRLGTEAFF

V: TRBV29-1
J: TRBJ1-2
CDR3: CGGKEGAYGYTF

V: TRBV9
J: TRBJ2-1
CDR3: CASSAQQGSNEQFF

V: TRBV2
J: TRBJ2-1
CDR3: CAISDYRTYNEQFF

V: TRBV29-1
J: TRBJ2-1
CDR3: CSVGAVAERPNEQFF

V: TRBV29-1
J: TRBJ2-1
CDR3: CSARTGKYNEQFF

V: TRBV7-2
J: TRBJ1-1
CDR3: CASSKTSDTEAFF

V: TRBV6-5
J: TRBJ2-3
CDR3: CASSIAGGQVDTQYF